The TCR beta chain under discussion was sequenced for a study of cytomegalovirus exposure and HLA in healthy donors. Study-level background: About four fifths of 300 to 450 genotyped donors fell in the Caucasian-associated ancestry cluster. Regarding the study as a whole: A previous analysis found most TCR beta V segments productive roughly 90% or roughly 30% of the time. No immune exposure information besides CMV serostatus was available.

Everyone who donated was a healthy bone marrow donor. Concerning this clone: Its antigen is unknown.

Looked up from germline, CDR1 is ENHRY and CDR2 is SYGVKD. This CDR3 has 14 amino acids. V lost 6 bases to trimming and J lost 5 bases; unmatched junction nucleotides: 4. The PCR employed 60 Vbeta primers together with 13 Jbeta primers. Some clones are missing from TCRdb's copy, which holds only in-frame ones; the method was immunoSEQ multiplex PCR. The specimen's table records around 130,000 clones. The source is a woman aged 40 to 55 in good health and CMV-seronegative. Sequences were obtained from PBMCs. V usage is TRBV10-3 and J usage is TRBJ1-5; TRBD1 agrees at 10 bases. The CDR3 is CAIRSTGGDQPQHF. The CDR3 DNA reads as TGTGCCATCAGGTCGACAGGGGGCGATCAGCCCCAGCATTTT.